These T cell receptor beta chains were read from a single sample in a study of blood T cell repertoires in COVID-19. Produced via immunoSEQ multiplex PCR; TCRdb's table is partial and in-frame only. The sample carries over 15,000 clones, roughly nine tenths recorded once. The sample taken for sequencing was peripheral blood. The receptors originated from a woman aged 80 or over with COVID-19, enrolled during active disease. Both conserved end residues are part of each CDR3.

V | CDR3
TRBV6-5 | CASRPPPEKSYEQYF
TRBV28 | CASSLGTVVSEKLFF
TRBV7-3 | CASSLRRTEAGETQYF
TRBV7-2 | CASSLAGLAGGPRGELFF
TRBV2 | CASTFRRGADRGNQPQHF
TRBV5-8 | CASSLRQASGNYGYTF
TRBV19 | CASRLGQGWNAFF
TRBV5-5 | CASSLWRGYNYEQYF
TRBV7-2 | CASSFQQGARQFF
TRBV28 | CASSFRSGGLSGPLHF
TRBV9 | CASSVEVGSGELFF
TRBV11-2 | CASSLRGGLYEQFF
TRBV1 | CTSRETSLCTRANVLTF
TRBV5-1 | CASSLAGSGPSYEQYF
TRBV12-5 | CASGKGQGQYF
TRBV6-2/TRBV6-3 | CASSYRDRVSYNEQFF
TRBV27 | CASSLFGRGSNQPQHF
TRBV19 | CASSPGLRGTEAFF
TRBV6-2/TRBV6-3 | CASSLGMGGYGYTF
TRBV27 | CASSPWTRGEKLFF
TRBV19 | CASESFRTGGNTEAFF
TRBV6-4 | CASSDGRGQGTDTQYF
TRBV28 | CASSFVDRDFGGYTF
TRBV2 | CASMWLLEGEQFF
TRBV7-3 | CASSLTGTPYNEQFF
TRBV9 | CASSVGQRDTQYF
TRBV10-3 | CAISGVGGGQPQHF
TRBV5-4 | CASSLQQGAYEQYF
TRBV12-3/TRBV12-4 | CASSLLAGELFF
TRBV24-1 | CATSRRGTGSTDTQYF
TRBV7-2 | CASSPGLAENNEQFF
TRBV5-4 | CASSWQGLTYEQYF
TRBV4-3 | CASSPRTGTSGANEQFF
TRBV5-1 | CASSAIPGSSYEQYF
TRBV6-5 | CASGTGNTGELFF
TRBV5-1 | CASSPAAGRSYEQYF
TRBV25-1 | CASSAQAKGSNEKLFF
TRBV9 | CASSVLGTGGVYGYTF
TRBV13 | CASSLRTENYNEQFF
TRBV11-2 | CASSLGGGDEAFF
TRBV28 | CASTPPWGQGYSNQPQHF
TRBV3-1/TRBV3-2 | CASSLRDRGYQETQYF
TRBV4-3 | CASSQDGTGDQPQHF
TRBV6-1 | CASSEMTGHLSSYEQYF
TRBV28 | CASRLTGGREKLFF
TRBV6-6 | CASSRTQGLGDQPQHF
TRBV24-1 | CATSDFGGPYEQYF
TRBV3-1/TRBV3-2 | CASSRLGAGVWVQYF
TRBV11-2 | CASSQNGYTF
TRBV2 | CASSGNGVSNQPQHF
TRBV9 | CASSAPGTSGSNEQFF
TRBV7-9 | CASSPLAGGPYEQYF
TRBV7-6 | CASSLGFGGATDTQYF
TRBV6-1 | CASSEARKRHF